This T cell receptor (beta chain) was captured by sequencing in a study of shared clonotypes between healthy human individuals. Study background: CD4 naive cells filled three plates per donor, CD4 memory three, CD8 naive two and CD8 memory one.

The healthy adult donors were HIV-negative and reported no recent acute infections or vaccinations. TCRdb keeps only in-frame clones here, not all; method: immunoSEQ multiplex PCR. Found here are about 2.3 million clones, about 92% of them singletons; the top ten hold 0.39%. Findings and limits, study-wide: Sharing across four donors was seen in around 5.1% of naive CD4 clonotypes. The small donor group covered limited genetic and exposure diversity.

Trimming removed 0 bases from V and 3 bases from J, with 10 bases in between. Germline CDR1 and CDR2: SGHRS and YFSETQ. CDR3 length equals 15 residues. Comments on this clone: Its antigen is unknown.

The chain links TRBV5-1 to TRBJ2-1; D ambiguous. The sample comprised naive CD4+ T cells from PBMCs. Regarding subset: CD45RA+ positively selected. The TCR comes from a young man in good health. Some clones in this sample may be carry-over from other donors' samples. CDR3 coding DNA: TGCGCCAGCAGCTTGGCGGTAAGCGACTACAATGAGCAGTTCTTC. It specifies CASSLAVSDYNEQFF.